The clone carrying this T cell receptor beta chain was counted only a few times. Its target is not known. The record originates from a study of beta chain features in type 1 diabetes. Study-wide findings and caveats: An over-representation of cells with high TCR expression could result from cDNA sequencing. Significant though moderate, a shortening of TCRB CDR3s appeared in all four CD4+ subsets of Type 1 diabetes patients.

With 0 bases removed from V and 5 bases from J, the gap between germline ends came to 10 bases. The CDR3 is 14 residues long. Per the germline V gene, CDR1 is MNHEY and CDR2 is SVGAGI. Investigators reverse transcribed all isolated RNA, so they sequenced expressed TCRB transcripts. Sequenced naive, central memory and regulatory T cell samples produced an average of around 3.8 million reads. The protocol was immunoSEQ multiplex PCR, while the TCRdb copy is restricted to in-frame clones and leaves out a portion. This sample has about 160,000 clones, with around 9% found just once. Every donor provided one heparinised blood draw, which averaged approximately 100 mL. Naive, central memory, regulatory and stem cell-like memory cells within the CD4+ compartment were sorted using CD45RO/CCR7/CD25/CD127/CD95/CD27.

This chain joins TRBV6-5 and TRBJ1-2; maybe TRBD1 (5 bases). This TCR was sampled from a young woman with type 1 diabetes. The sequencing input was central memory CD4+ T cells from blood. CDR3 bases: TGTGCCAGCAGTTACTCTCCAGGGAGGTATGGCTACACCTTC. Translated: CASSYSPGRYGYTF.